This TCR beta chain was obtained from a study of blood T cell repertoires in COVID-19. Background on the study: COVID-19 samples, acute and convalescent, were from the United States, Italy and Spain. T cells, B-cell-depleted T cells, or PBMCs supplied cDNA or gDNA.

V was clipped by 3 bases and J by 1 base, with 10 bases between them. Germline CDR1 and CDR2: LGHNA and YNFKEQ. CDR3 size: 16 residues. Data came from immunoSEQ multiplex PCR; TCRdb stores just in-frame clones and leaves some out. The table records about 72,000 clones, around 80% of them present only once. Input material: peripheral blood. The chain recombines TRBV4-2 with TRBJ2-6; D not certain. The source is a human donor in a cohort sampled during active COVID-19. As DNA, the CDR3 is TGTGCCAGCAGCCAGCGTGGGCAGTCTGGGGCCAACGTCCTGACTTTC. Encoded protein: CASSQRGQSGANVLTF.